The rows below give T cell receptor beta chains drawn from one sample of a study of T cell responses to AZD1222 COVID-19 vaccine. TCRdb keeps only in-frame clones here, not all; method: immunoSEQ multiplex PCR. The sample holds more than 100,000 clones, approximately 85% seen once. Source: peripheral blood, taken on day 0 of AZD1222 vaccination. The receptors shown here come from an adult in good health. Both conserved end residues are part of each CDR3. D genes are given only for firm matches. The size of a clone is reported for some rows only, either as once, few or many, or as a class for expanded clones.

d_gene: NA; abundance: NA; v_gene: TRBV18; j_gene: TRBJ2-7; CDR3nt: TGTGCCAGCTCACCAATGGGGGGGCACAGCACACATAACTACGAGCAGTACTTC; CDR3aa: CASSPMGGHSTHNYEQYF
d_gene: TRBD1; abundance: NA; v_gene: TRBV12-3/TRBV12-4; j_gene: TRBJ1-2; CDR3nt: TGTGCCAGCAACAGGGGGTTAGGCTACACCTTC; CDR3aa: CASNRGLGYTF
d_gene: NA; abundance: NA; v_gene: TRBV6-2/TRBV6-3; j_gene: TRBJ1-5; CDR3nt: TGTGCCAGCAGTCCATGGACAGGCAATCAGCCCCAGCATTTT; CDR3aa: CASSPWTGNQPQHF
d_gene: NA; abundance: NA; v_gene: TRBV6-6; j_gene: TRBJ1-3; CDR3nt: TGTGCCAGCAGTTACGCCGTAGGAAACACCATATATTTT; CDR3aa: CASSYAVGNTIYF
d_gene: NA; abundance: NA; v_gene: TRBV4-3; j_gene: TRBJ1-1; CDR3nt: TGCGCCAGCAGCCAAGTCGTGGACCGCGAAGCTTTCTTT; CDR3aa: CASSQVVDREAFF
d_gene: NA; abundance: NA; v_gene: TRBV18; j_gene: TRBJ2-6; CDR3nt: TGTGCCAGCTCGCCAGATAGCTCTGGGGCCAACGTCCTGACTTTC; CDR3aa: CASSPDSSGANVLTF
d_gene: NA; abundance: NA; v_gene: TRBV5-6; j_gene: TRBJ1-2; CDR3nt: TGTGCCAGCAGCCACGGGGGGCAGACCAACTATGGCTACACCTTC; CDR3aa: CASSHGGQTNYGYTF
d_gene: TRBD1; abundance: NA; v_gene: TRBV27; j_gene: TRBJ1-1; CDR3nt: TGTGCCAGCAGTTTCGACAGGGGGGAAGCTTTCTTT; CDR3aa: CASSFDRGEAFF
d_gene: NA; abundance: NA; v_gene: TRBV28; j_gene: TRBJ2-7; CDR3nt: TGTGCCAGCGGCGCCGTCCAGGGGAGGAACTACGAGCAGTACTTC; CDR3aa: CASGAVQGRNYEQYF
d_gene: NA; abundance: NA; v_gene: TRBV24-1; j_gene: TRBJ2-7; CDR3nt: TGTGCCACCAGTGATTTGCGGCGGGACCGCTTCGAGCAGTACTTC; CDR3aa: CATSDLRRDRFEQYF
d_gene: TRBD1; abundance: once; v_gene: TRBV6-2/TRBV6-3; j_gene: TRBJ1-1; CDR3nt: TGTGCCAGCAGTTACTCCAGGGGGCTGACTGAAGCTTTCTTT; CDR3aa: CASSYSRGLTEAFF
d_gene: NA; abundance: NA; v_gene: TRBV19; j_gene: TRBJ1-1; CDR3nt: TGTGCCAGTAGTCCCGGGACACAAAACACTGAAGCTTTCTTT; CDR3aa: CASSPGTQNTEAFF
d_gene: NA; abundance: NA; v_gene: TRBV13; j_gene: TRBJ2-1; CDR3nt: TGTGCCAGCAGCTTGAGGACACGGGGCAATGAGCAGTTCTTC; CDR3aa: CASSLRTRGNEQFF
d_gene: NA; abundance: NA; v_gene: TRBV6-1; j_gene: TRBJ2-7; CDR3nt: TGTGCCAGCAGTGAATTAGGGACAACTGACTTC; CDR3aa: CASSELGTTDF
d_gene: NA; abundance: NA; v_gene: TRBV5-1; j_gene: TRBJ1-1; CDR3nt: TGCGCCAGCAGCACCCCCAGTACTGAAGCTTTCTTT; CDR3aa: CASSTPSTEAFF
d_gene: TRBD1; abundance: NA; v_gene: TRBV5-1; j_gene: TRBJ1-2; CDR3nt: TGCGCCAGCTGGGGGGACAGGGCGGTTGGCTACACCTTC; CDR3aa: CASWGDRAVGYTF
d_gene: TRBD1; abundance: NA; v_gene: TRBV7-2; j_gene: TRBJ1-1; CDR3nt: TGTGCCAGCAGCTTCAGCGGGACAGGGTCCCTGCGCACTGAAGCTTTCTTT; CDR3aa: CASSFSGTGSLRTEAFF
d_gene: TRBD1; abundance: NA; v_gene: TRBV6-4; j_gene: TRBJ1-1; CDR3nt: TGTGCCAGCAGTGACTCATCTCCCCTGGACAGGTTCGACACTGAAGCTTTCTTT; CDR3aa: CASSDSSPLDRFDTEAFF
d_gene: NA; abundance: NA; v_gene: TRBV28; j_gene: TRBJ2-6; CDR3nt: TGTGCCAGCAGCAAAGGGGGTGGGGCCAACGTCCTGACTTTC; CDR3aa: CASSKGGGANVLTF
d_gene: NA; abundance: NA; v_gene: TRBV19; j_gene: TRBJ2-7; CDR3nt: TGTGCCAGTAGTGTGAGGGCAGCCTACGAGCAGTACTTC; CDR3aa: CASSVRAAYEQYF
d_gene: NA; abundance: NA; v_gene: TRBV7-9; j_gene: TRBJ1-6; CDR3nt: TGTGCCAGCAGGAACGACAGAGAAGGTTCACCCCTCCACTTT; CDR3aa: CASRNDREGSPLHF
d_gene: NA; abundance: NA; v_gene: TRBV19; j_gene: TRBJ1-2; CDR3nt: TGTGCCAGTGGAAGGGAGGTCTACTACACCTTC; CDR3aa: CASGREVYYTF
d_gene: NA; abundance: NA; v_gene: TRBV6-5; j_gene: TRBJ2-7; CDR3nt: TGTGCCAGCAGCGCGGACCGAACCTACGAGCAGTACTTC; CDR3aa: CASSADRTYEQYF
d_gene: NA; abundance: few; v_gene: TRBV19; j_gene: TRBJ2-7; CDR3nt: TGTGCCAGTAGTATAACCGACAGCTCCTACGAGCAGTACTTC; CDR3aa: CASSITDSSYEQYF
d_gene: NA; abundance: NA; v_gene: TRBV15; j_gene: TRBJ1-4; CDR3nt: TGTGCCACCAGCAGACCTGGGGTGGGAAAACTGTTTTTT; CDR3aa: CATSRPGVGKLFF
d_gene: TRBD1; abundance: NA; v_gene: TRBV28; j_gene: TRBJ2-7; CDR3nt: TGTGCCAGCAGGACAGGGCCGACAATCTACGAGCAGTACTTC; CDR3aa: CASRTGPTIYEQYF
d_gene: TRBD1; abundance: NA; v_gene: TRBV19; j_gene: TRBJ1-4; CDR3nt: TGTGCCAGTAGTCTCTATACACTACAGGGGGAAAAACTGTTTTTT; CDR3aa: CASSLYTLQGEKLFF
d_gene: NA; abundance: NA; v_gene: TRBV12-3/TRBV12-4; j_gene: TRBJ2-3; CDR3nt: TGTGCCAGCAGTTTAGAAGGTCCGGATACGCAGTATTTT; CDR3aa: CASSLEGPDTQYF
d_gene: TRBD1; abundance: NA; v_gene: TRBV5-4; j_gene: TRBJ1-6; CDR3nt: TGTGCCAGCAGCACCGGGGACAGGGATTCACCCCTCCACTTT; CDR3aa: CASSTGDRDSPLHF
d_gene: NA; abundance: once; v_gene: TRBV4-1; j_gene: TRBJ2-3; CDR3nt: TGCGCCAGCAGCCAAGGGCTAGTCGCAGATACGCAGTATTTT; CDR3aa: CASSQGLVADTQYF
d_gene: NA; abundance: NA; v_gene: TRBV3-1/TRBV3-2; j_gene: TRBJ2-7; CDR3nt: TGTGCCAGCAGCCAAGAACGGGCAGGTTGGGGCCTCTACGAGCAGTACTTC; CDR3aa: CASSQERAGWGLYEQYF
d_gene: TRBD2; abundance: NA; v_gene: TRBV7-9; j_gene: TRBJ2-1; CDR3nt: TGTGCCAGCAGCTTACTCAGCGGGGAATCCTACAATGAGCAGTTCTTC; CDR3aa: CASSLLSGESYNEQFF
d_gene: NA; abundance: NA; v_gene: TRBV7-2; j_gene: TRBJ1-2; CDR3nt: TGTGCCAGCAGCCGGTGGCCCGGAAATCCCTATGGCTACACCTTC; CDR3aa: CASSRWPGNPYGYTF
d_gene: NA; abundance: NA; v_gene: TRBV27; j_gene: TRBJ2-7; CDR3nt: TGTGCCAGCAGTTTGGGGGGGGCAGCCTACGAGCAGTACTTC; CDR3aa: CASSLGGAAYEQYF
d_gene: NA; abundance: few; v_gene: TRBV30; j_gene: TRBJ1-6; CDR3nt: TGTGCCTGGATCTCCAGCCTGGGGGGTTCACCCCTCCACTTT; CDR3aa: CAWISSLGGSPLHF
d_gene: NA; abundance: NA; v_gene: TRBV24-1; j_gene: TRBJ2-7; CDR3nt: TGTGCCACCAGTGACTCTAGGAGCTCCTACGAGCAGTACTTC; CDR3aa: CATSDSRSSYEQYF
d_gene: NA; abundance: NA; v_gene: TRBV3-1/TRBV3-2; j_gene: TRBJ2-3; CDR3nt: TGTGCCAGCAGCCAGACCCGGCGGCCAACTAGCACAGATACGCAGTATTTT; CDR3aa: CASSQTRRPTSTDTQYF
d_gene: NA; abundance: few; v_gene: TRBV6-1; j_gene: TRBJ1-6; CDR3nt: TGTGCCAGCAGTGACCTTCCCAACCCTCCGTATAATTCACCCCTCCACTTT; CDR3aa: CASSDLPNPPYNSPLHF
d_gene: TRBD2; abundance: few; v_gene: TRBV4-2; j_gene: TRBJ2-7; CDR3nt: TGTGCCAGCAGTCAGCTTACTAGCGGGGACTCCTACGAGCAGTACTTC; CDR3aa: CASSQLTSGDSYEQYF
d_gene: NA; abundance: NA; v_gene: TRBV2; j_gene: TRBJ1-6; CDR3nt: TGTGCCAGCAACAGGGAGGGTAGAAATTCACCCCTCCACTTT; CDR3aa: CASNREGRNSPLHF
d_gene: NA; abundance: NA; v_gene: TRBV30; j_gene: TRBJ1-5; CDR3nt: TGTGCCTGGAGTGTAAAGAGCCTTGGGAATCAGCCCCAGCATTTT; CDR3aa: CAWSVKSLGNQPQHF
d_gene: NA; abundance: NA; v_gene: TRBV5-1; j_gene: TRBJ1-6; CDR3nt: TGCGCCAGCAGCTTGGAGTTAGGAGCAGGGTCCAATTCACCCCTCCACTTT; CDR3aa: CASSLELGAGSNSPLHF
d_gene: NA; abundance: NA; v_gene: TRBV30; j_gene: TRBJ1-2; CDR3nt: TGTGCCTGGAGTGTATATTTTAATCGAGGCTACACCTTC; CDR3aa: CAWSVYFNRGYTF
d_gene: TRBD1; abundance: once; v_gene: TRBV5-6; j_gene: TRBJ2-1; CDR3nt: TGTGCCAGCAGCAGGACAGGGGCTGGGGAGCAGTTCTTC; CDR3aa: CASSRTGAGEQFF
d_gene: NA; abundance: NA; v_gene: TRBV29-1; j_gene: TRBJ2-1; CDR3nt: TGCAGCGCCAAGGACCCGTCTCCGGAGCAGTTCTTC; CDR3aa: CSAKDPSPEQFF
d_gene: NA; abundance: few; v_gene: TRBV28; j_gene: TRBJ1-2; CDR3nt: TGTGCCAGTTGGGGGTCCCAAGCTAACTATGGCTACACCTTC; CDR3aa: CASWGSQANYGYTF
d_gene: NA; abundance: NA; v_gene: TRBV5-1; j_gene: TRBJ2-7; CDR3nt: TGCGCCAGCAGCTTGGGATACAGGGTTGGGCAGTACTTC; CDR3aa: CASSLGYRVGQYF
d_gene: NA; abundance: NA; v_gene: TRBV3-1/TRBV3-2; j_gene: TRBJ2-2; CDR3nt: TGTGCCAGCAGCCAGAATAGGGGCTCCGGGGAGCTGTTTTTT; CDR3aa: CASSQNRGSGELFF
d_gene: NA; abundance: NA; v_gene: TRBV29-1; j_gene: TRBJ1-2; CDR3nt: TGCAGCGTTGAATGGCAGGGTTACCCCAATGGCTACACCTTC; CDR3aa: CSVEWQGYPNGYTF
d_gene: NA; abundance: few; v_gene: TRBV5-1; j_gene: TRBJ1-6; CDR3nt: TGCGCCAGCAGCTTGGGGCCAGGGGATAATTCACCCCTCCACTTT; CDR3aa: CASSLGPGDNSPLHF
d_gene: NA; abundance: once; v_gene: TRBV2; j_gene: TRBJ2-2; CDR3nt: TGTGCCAGCAGGAAAGTTCCCGGGGAGCTGTTTTTT; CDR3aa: CASRKVPGELFF
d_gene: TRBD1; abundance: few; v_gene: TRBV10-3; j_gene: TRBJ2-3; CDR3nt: TGTGCCATCAGTGAGACCCCGGGACAGGGGACAGATACGCAGTATTTT; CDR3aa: CAISETPGQGTDTQYF
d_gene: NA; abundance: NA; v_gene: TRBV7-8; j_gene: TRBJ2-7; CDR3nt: TGTGCCAGCAGCTTAGGAGGGGGTCCCCTGTACGAGCAGTACTTC; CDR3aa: CASSLGGGPLYEQYF
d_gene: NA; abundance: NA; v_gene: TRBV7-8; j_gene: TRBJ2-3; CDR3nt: TGTGCCAGCAGCTCCAAGGGGGATACGCAGTATTTT; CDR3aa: CASSSKGDTQYF
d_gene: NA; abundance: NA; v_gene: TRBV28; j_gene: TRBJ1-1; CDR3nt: TGTGCCAGCCAAAGCTATCGGGGGAACACTGAAGCTTTCTTT; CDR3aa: CASQSYRGNTEAFF
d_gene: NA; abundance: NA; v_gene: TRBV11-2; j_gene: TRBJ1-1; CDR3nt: TGTGCCAGCAGCCCTCTCGTCCTAATCGCCAACCCTGAAGCTTTCTTT; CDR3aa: CASSPLVLIANPEAFF
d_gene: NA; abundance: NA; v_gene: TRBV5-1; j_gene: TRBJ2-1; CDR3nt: TGCGCCAGCGCCGGGAGCACCTACAATGAGCAGTTCTTC; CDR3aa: CASAGSTYNEQFF
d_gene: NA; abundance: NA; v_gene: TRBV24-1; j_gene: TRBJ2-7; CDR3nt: TGTGCCACCAGTGATTTAGATGGGGGAGACGAGCAGTACTTC; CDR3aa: CATSDLDGGDEQYF
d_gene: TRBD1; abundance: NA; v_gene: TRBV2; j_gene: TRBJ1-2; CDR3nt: TGTGCCGAAGAGGGACAGGGGAATGGCTACACCTTC; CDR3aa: CAEEGQGNGYTF